This T cell receptor beta chain is drawn from a study of cytomegalovirus exposure and HLA in healthy donors. Using immunoSEQ multiplex PCR, the repertoire was profiled, and TCRdb retains in-frame clones only, with some absent. Of some 250,000 clones in the sample, roughly 86% were seen once. This CDR3 has 17 residues. With 0 bases removed from V and 8 bases from J, the gap between germline ends came to 20 bases. The germline V gene has CDR1 SNHLY and CDR2 FYNNEI. This TCR was recovered from a woman aged 30 to 39 in good health and CMV-seropositive. The chain has TRBV2 and TRBJ1-3, with D unresolved. Material: PBMCs. CDR3 DNA: TGTGCCAGCAGTGAAGCGCTTCGGCAGGTCGTGGGAGACACCATATATTTT. Protein sequence: CASSEALRQVVGDTIYF. Looking up the rest from reference TRBV2 and TRBJ1-3 gives the full variable domain: EPEVTQTPSHQVTQMGQEVILRCVPISNHLYFYWYRQILGQKVEFLVSFYNNEISEKSEIFDDQFSVERPDGSNFTLKIRSTKLEDSAMYFCASSEALRQVVGDTIYFGEGSWLTVV.